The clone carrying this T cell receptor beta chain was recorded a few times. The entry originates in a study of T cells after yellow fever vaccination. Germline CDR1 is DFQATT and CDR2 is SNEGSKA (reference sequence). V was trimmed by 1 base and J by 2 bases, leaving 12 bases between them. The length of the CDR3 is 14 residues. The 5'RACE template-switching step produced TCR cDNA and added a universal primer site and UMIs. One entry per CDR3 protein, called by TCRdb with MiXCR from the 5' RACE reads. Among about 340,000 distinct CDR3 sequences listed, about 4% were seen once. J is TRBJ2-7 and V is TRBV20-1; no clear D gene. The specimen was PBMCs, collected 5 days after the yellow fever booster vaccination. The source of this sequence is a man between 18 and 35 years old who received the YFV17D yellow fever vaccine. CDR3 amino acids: CSARGGRAAYEQYV. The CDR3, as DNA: TGCAGTGCTAGAGGAGGACGGGCCGCCTACGAGCAGTACGTC.